This TCR beta chain emerged from a study of identifying expanded T cells in peripheral blood. Findings of the study overall: Roughly 1.1 clones differed between technical replicates, versus around 15 and 18 over time. Clone count variance between approximately two-week samples rose with total template count.

In regard to this clone: Its matching antigen is unknown.

The CDR3 length is 16 residues. Trimming shortened V by 4 bases and J by 1 base, and 14 bases separated the two germline ends. Only in-frame clones appear in the TCRdb table, and some are missing; sequencing was by immunoSEQ multiplex PCR. The sample yields about 91,000 clones, about nine tenths seen once. During the collection period, no donor immune events like infections were recorded. The material sequenced was blood. The source is a person between 18 and 75 years old in good health. V usage is TRBV5-3 and J usage is TRBJ2-2; D may correspond to TRBD1 or TRBD2 (5 bases each). TRBV5-3 is an ORF, and what it does is uncertain. The CDR3 DNA follows: TGTGCCAGAAGCCCGGGGCTAGCCGAGAACACCGGGGAGCTGTTTTTT. This encodes CARSPGLAENTGELFF.